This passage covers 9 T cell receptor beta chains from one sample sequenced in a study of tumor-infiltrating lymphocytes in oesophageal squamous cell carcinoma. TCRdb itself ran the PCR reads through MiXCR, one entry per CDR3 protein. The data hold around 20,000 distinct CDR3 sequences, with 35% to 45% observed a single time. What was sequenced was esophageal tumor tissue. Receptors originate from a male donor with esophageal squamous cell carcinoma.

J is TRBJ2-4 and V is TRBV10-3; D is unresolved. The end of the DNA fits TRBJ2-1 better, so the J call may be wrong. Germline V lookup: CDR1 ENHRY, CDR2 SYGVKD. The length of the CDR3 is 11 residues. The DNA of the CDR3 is TGTGCCATCAGTATGAATGGTGAGCAGTTCTTC. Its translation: CAISMNGEQFF.

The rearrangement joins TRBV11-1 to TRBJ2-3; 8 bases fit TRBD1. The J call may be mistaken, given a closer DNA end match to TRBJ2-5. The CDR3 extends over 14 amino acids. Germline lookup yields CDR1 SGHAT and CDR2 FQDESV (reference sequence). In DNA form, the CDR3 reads TGTGCCAGCAGCCGACAGGGGACCGGAGAGACCCAGTACTTC. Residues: CASSRQGTGETQYF.

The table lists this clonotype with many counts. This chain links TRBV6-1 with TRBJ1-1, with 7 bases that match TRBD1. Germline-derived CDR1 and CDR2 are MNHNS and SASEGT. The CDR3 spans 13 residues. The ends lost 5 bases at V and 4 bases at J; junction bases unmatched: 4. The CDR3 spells CASSRQGGTEAFF. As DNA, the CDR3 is TGTGCCAGCAGTCGACAGGGCGGCACTGAAGCTTTCTTT.

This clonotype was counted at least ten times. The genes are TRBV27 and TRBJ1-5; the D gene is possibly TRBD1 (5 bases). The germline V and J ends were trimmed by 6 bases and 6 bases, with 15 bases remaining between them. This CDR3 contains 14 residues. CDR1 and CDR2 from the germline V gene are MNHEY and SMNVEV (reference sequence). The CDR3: CASSSQGGVQPQHF. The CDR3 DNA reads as TGTGCCAGCAGCTCCCAGGGAGGGGTTCAGCCCCAGCATTTT.

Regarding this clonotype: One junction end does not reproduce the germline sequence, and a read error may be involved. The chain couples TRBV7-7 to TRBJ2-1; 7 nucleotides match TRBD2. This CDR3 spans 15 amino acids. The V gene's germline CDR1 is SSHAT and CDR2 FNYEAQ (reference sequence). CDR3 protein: CASSLGQGGVNEQFF. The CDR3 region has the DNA TGTGCTAGCAGCTTAGGTCAGGGAGGGGTCAATGAGCAGTTCTTC.

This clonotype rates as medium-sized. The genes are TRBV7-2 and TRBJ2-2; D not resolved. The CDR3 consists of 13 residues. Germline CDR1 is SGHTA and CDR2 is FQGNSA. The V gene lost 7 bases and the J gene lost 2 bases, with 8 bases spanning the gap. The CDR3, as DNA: TGTGCCAGCACGGAGCAAAACACCGGGGAGCTGTTTTTT. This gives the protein CASTEQNTGELFF.

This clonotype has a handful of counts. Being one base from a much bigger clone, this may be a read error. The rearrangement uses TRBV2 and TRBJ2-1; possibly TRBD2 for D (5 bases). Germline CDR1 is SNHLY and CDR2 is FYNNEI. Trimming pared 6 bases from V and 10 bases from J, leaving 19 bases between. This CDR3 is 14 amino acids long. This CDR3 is CASSGTLGPGEQFF. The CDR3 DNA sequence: TGTGCCAGCAGCGGTACCTTGGGTCCGGGAGAGCAGTTCTTC.

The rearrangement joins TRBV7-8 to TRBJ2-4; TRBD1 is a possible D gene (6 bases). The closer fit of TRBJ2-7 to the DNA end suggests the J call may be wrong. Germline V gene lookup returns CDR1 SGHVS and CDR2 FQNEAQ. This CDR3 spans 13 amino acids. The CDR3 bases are TGTGCCAGCAGAGCCGACAGGTCCTACGAGCAGTACTTC. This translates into CASRADRSYEQYF.

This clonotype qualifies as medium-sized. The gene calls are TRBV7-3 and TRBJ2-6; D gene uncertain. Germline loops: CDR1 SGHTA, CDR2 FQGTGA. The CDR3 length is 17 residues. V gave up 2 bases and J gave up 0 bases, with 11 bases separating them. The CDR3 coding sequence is TGTGCCAGCAGCTTACAACCTCCCAGCTCTGGGGCCAACGTCCTGACTTTC. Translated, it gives CASSLQPPSSGANVLTF.